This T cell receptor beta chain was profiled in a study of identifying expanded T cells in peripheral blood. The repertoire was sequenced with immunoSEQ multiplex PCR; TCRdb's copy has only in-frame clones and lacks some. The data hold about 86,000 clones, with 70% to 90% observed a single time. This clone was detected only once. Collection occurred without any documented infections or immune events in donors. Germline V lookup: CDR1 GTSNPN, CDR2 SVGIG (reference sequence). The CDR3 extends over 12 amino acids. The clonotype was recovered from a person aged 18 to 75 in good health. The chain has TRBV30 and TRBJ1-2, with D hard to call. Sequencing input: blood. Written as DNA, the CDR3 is TGTGTCCTCGCGCCTCGGGTGTCTGGCTACACCTTC. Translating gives CVLAPRVSGYTF.